This is a list of T cell receptor beta chains from one sample in a study of T cell changes during pregnancy in multiple sclerosis. The method was immunoSEQ multiplex PCR; TCRdb's version includes in-frame clones alone and lacks a portion of them. The table records tens of thousands of clones, approximately 90% of them present only once. Sequencing used CD4+ T cells from peripheral blood mononuclear cells, obtained after pregnancy. The origin of the receptors is a female donor with multiple sclerosis, enrolled in a pregnancy study. The CDR3 runs from the conserved cysteine through the conserved F or W. A D gene is named only where the DNA matches it firmly. Where a row states a size, it is once, few, many or the class of an expanded clone; other rows omit it.

TRBV27	TRBD2	TRBJ2-7	.	CASSAVLLAGTYEQYF	TGTGCCAGCAGTGCCGTTTTGTTAGCGGGGACCTACGAGCAGTACTTC
TRBV9	.	TRBJ1-3	.	CASSPQASLKGNTIYF	TGTGCCAGCAGCCCGCAGGCTAGCTTAAAAGGAAACACCATATATTTT
TRBV6-1	TRBD1	TRBJ1-2	.	CASSADRELGYGYTF	TGTGCCAGCAGTGCCGACAGGGAATTGGGCTATGGCTACACCTTC
TRBV19	.	TRBJ1-2	.	CASSITENYGYTF	TGTGCCAGTAGTATCACGGAGAACTATGGCTACACCTTC
TRBV5-6	.	TRBJ2-7	.	CASSPGIGYYEQYF	TGTGCCAGCAGCCCGGGAATAGGATACTACGAGCAGTACTTC
TRBV11-3	TRBD2	TRBJ2-3	once	CASSSGGGPTDTQYF	TGTGCCAGCAGCTCGGGCGGGGGGCCCACAGATACGCAGTATTTT
TRBV5-5	.	TRBJ2-7	.	CASSLVNTLYEQYF	TGTGCCAGCAGCTTGGTGAACACCCTCTACGAGCAGTACTTC
TRBV5-4	.	TRBJ1-4	.	CASSSGPGTQNEKLFF	TGTGCCAGCAGCTCCGGTCCCGGGACTCAGAATGAAAAACTGTTTTTT
TRBV7-3	.	TRBJ1-2	.	CASSLGQNYGYTF	TGTGCCAGCAGCTTGGGGCAGAACTATGGCTACACCTTC
TRBV2	.	TRBJ1-2	.	CASRLTFANYGYTF	TGTGCCAGCAGATTGACATTCGCTAACTATGGCTACACCTTC
TRBV29-1	TRBD2	TRBJ2-5	.	CSVELAGWRQETQYF	TGCAGCGTTGAACTAGCGGGGTGGAGGCAAGAGACCCAGTACTTC
TRBV5-8	.	TRBJ2-3	.	CASSLRSSRLTQYF	TGTGCCAGCAGCTTGCGGTCTAGCAGACTGACGCAGTATTTT
TRBV6-1	TRBD1	TRBJ2-7	.	CASYRGPTYEQYF	TGTGCCAGCTACAGGGGCCCTACCTACGAGCAGTACTTC
TRBV10-3	TRBD1	TRBJ1-1	.	CAIRGTGSGTEAFF	TGTGCCATCAGGGGGACAGGGAGCGGCACTGAAGCTTTCTTT
TRBV5-1	TRBD2	TRBJ2-5	.	CASSWEGGSETQYF	TGCGCCAGCAGCTGGGAGGGCGGGAGCGAGACCCAGTACTTC
TRBV2	.	TRBJ2-2	.	CASSAEDTGELFF	TGTGCCAGCAGTGCGGAGGACACCGGGGAGCTGTTTTTT
TRBV5-1	.	TRBJ1-2	.	CASSLQGNYGYTF	TGCGCCAGCAGCTTGCAGGGAAACTATGGCTACACCTTC
TRBV28	.	TRBJ2-1	.	CASKRGTYNEQFF	TGTGCCAGCAAACGGGGAACCTACAATGAGCAGTTCTTC
TRBV9	TRBD1	TRBJ2-7	.	CASSVGGQGNYEQYF	TGTGCCAGCAGCGTAGGAGGACAGGGGAACTACGAGCAGTACTTC
TRBV27	.	TRBJ2-2	.	CASTPISRGKGNTGELFF	TGTGCCAGCACCCCAATAAGTAGAGGGAAGGGGAACACCGGGGAGCTGTTTTTT
TRBV6-1	.	TRBJ1-4	.	CASSERRESTNEKLFF	TGTGCCAGCAGTGAACGACGGGAATCGACTAATGAAAAACTGTTTTTT
TRBV5-1	TRBD1	TRBJ2-1	.	CASSRSPGQGHNEQFF	TGCGCCAGCAGCAGATCTCCGGGACAGGGCCACAATGAGCAGTTCTTC
TRBV9	TRBD1	TRBJ2-2	.	CASGQGAPTGELFF	TGTGCCAGCGGGCAGGGGGCGCCCACCGGGGAGCTGTTTTTT
TRBV6-5	TRBD1	TRBJ1-2	.	CASSYRPRDRDGYTF	TGTGCCAGCAGTTACCGTCCTCGGGACAGGGATGGCTACACCTTC
TRBV7-9	.	TRBJ1-1	.	CASSVKGGAEAFF	TGTGCCAGCAGTGTGAAAGGTGGAGCTGAAGCTTTCTTT
TRBV19	.	TRBJ1-1	.	CASSIVRSEAAFF	TGTGCCAGTAGTATAGTCCGCTCTGAGGCAGCTTTCTTT
TRBV28	.	TRBJ2-2	.	CASRRGGGEAGELFF	TGTGCCAGCAGACGGGGAGGGGGTGAGGCCGGGGAGCTGTTTTTT
TRBV11-3	TRBD2	TRBJ2-1	.	CASSLRRGSEQFF	TGTGCCAGCAGCCTTAGGCGGGGGAGTGAGCAGTTCTTC
TRBV5-1	TRBD2	TRBJ2-3	.	CASSLQAGSSTDTQYF	TGCGCCAGCAGCTTGCAAGCGGGGTCGAGCACAGATACGCAGTATTTT
TRBV19	TRBD1	TRBJ2-7	.	CASSRQDRGNYEQYF	TGTGCCAGTAGTCGCCAAGACAGGGGAAACTACGAGCAGTACTTC
TRBV5-1	TRBD2	TRBJ2-1	.	CASSGIISGSSYNEQFF	TGCGCCAGCAGCGGGATTATTAGCGGGAGCTCCTACAATGAGCAGTTCTTC
TRBV29-1	TRBD2	TRBJ2-2	.	CSVNLGLAGATGELFF	TGCAGCGTTAATCTGGGACTAGCGGGAGCTACCGGGGAGCTGTTTTTT
TRBV2	TRBD1	TRBJ2-4	.	CASTRGQGRNIQYF	TGTGCCAGCACTAGAGGACAGGGGAGGAACATTCAGTACTTC
TRBV18	.	TRBJ1-2	.	CASSPNGSGYTF	TGTGCCAGCTCACCCAACGGGAGCGGCTACACCTTC
TRBV5-5	TRBD1	TRBJ2-2	.	CASSYGTAFPHTGELFF	TGTGCCAGCAGCTACGGGACAGCTTTTCCTCACACCGGGGAGCTGTTTTTT
TRBV7-2	.	TRBJ2-1	.	CASSVWGGANNEQFF	TGTGCCAGCAGCGTCTGGGGGGGGGCCAACAATGAGCAGTTCTTC
TRBV7-2	TRBD2	TRBJ2-7	.	CASSLSGGLSYEQYF	TGTGCCAGCAGCTTAAGCGGGGGGCTCTCCTACGAGCAGTACTTC
TRBV28	TRBD1	TRBJ1-1	.	CASSPFRDRARNTEAFF	TGTGCCAGCAGTCCCTTCCGGGACAGGGCAAGGAACACTGAAGCTTTCTTT
TRBV5-1	TRBD2	TRBJ2-1	.	CASSSTSGLYNEQFF	TGCGCCAGCAGCTCGACTAGCGGGTTATACAATGAGCAGTTCTTC
TRBV27	TRBD1	TRBJ1-2	.	CASTMGQGAHYGYTF	TGTGCCAGCACCATGGGACAGGGGGCCCACTATGGCTACACCTTC
TRBV5-1	TRBD1	TRBJ2-1	once	CASSLGQGYNEQFF	TGCGCCAGCAGCTTGGGACAGGGATACAATGAGCAGTTCTTC
TRBV27	.	TRBJ2-3	.	CASSFTGSTDTQYF	TGTGCCAGCAGTTTTACAGGGAGCACAGATACGCAGTATTTT
TRBV28	TRBD1	TRBJ2-7	once	CASSLEGQGFKQYF	TGTGCCAGCAGTTTAGAGGGACAGGGATTCAAGCAGTACTTC
TRBV5-4	.	TRBJ2-7	.	CASSREVGGIHEQYF	TGTGCCAGCAGCCGGGAGGTAGGGGGGATCCACGAGCAGTACTTC
TRBV28	TRBD2	TRBJ2-1	.	CASSLAAGGRNEQFF	TGTGCCAGCAGTTTGGCCGCCGGGGGGAGGAATGAGCAGTTCTTC
TRBV4-1	TRBD2	TRBJ2-1	.	CASSPRGGAYNEQFF	TGCGCCAGCAGCCCCCGGGGGGGAGCCTACAATGAGCAGTTCTTC
TRBV5-4	.	TRBJ1-1	.	CASSLEAGNTEAFF	TGTGCCAGCAGCTTGGAAGCGGGGAACACTGAAGCTTTCTTT
TRBV7-3	TRBD2	TRBJ2-6	.	CASSLLAGGLSGANVLTF	TGTGCCAGCAGCCTTTTAGCGGGGGGCCTCTCTGGGGCCAACGTCCTGACTTTC
TRBV11-2	TRBD1	TRBJ2-2	.	CASSPRTGNWAGELFF	TGTGCCAGCAGCCCCCGGACAGGGAACTGGGCCGGGGAGCTGTTTTTT
TRBV11-2	.	TRBJ2-1	.	CASSLGLFTNEQFF	TGTGCCAGCAGCTTAGGTCTCTTTACAAATGAGCAGTTCTTC
TRBV12-5	.	TRBJ1-1	.	CARKTRQLGFAQNTEAFF	TGTGCTAGGAAAACTCGACAGTTAGGGTTTGCTCAGAACACTGAAGCTTTCTTT
TRBV25-1	.	TRBJ1-4	.	CASSESRQTTNEKLFF	TGTGCCAGCAGTGAATCCCGACAGACAACTAATGAAAAACTGTTTTTT
TRBV18	TRBD2	TRBJ2-7	.	CASSTGLASYEQYF	TGTGCCAGCTCTACGGGACTAGCGAGCTACGAGCAGTACTTC
TRBV7-2	.	TRBJ1-2	.	CASSLNIRRGVNYGYTF	TGTGCCAGCAGCTTAAATATTCGGCGTGGAGTCAACTATGGCTACACCTTC
TRBV10-3	TRBD1	TRBJ2-2	.	CAIGKGQGVRGTGELFF	TGTGCCATTGGAAAGGGACAGGGGGTTCGGGGCACCGGGGAGCTGTTTTTT